The 14 T cell receptor beta chains presented below share a single source sample, sequenced in a study of control samples from healthy donors and cancer patients. Clones were read by immunoSEQ multiplex PCR, and TCRdb kept only the in-frame ones, dropping some. This sample yields almost 95,000 clones, of which approximately 90% are seen a single time; over 3% belongs to the top ten. The source material was blood. Receptors were obtained from a young woman in good health.

V and J are TRBV5-5 and TRBJ1-2, with 8 bases lining up with TRBD1. With V trimmed by 0 bases and J by 4 bases, 8 bases remained unmatched. Germline CDR1 and CDR2: SGHKS and YYEKEE (reference sequence). The CDR3 extends over 16 amino acids. Written as DNA, the CDR3 is TGTGCCAGCAGCTTGGATCAGGGGGCGCGAGTCTATGGCTACACCTTC. Translated: CASSLDQGARVYGYTF.

The chain recombines TRBV5-1 with TRBJ2-1; TRBD2 agrees at 11 bases. The CDR3 has 15 amino acids. V gave up 3 bases and J gave up 7 bases; unmatched junction bases: 6. Germline CDR1 and CDR2: SGHRS and YFSETQ. CDR3 DNA: TGCGCCAGCAGCTCTCTAGCGGGGGGCTGGAATGAGCAGTTCTTC. This codes for CASSSLAGGWNEQFF.

This clone was recorded only once. The chain links TRBV5-1 to TRBJ2-1, with a possible D match to TRBD1 (6 bases). Germline CDR1 is SGHRS and CDR2 is YFSETQ. CDR3 length: 12 residues. The V and J ends lost 4 bases and 9 bases respectively, with 11 bases between them. CDR3 bases: TGCGCCAGCAGCCTTGACAGGAGTGAGCAGTTCTTC. Residues: CASSLDRSEQFF.

This clone was seen a single time. The chain carries TRBV15 and TRBJ2-7; 8 bases line up with TRBD2. CDR1 and CDR2 from the germline V gene are LNHNV and YYDKDF (reference sequence). Unmatched junction bases numbered 3, after V lost 0 bases and J lost 5 bases. CDR3 size: 14 residues. CDR3 protein: CATSRDTGGDEQYF. The CDR3, as DNA: TGTGCCACCAGCAGAGATACCGGGGGGGACGAGCAGTACTTC.

This chain joins TRBV4-1 and TRBJ1-1; a weak D match, TRBD1 (6 bases). The V end was cut by 2 bases, the J end by 0 bases, with 19 bases between. The CDR3 spans 18 residues. Germline CDR1 is MGHRA and CDR2 is YSYEKL. CDR3 in DNA: TGCGCCAGCAGCCAACCGGGACAAAAAGTTGTCCTGAACACTGAAGCTTTCTTT. Amino acids: CASSQPGQKVVLNTEAFF.

The chain recombines TRBV4-2 with TRBJ2-1; D is possibly TRBD1 or TRBD2 (5 bases each). This CDR3 comprises 15 residues. Germline CDR1 reads LGHNA; CDR2 reads YNFKEQ. Trimming stripped 4 bases from V and 7 bases from J, with 17 bases between. As DNA, the CDR3 is TGTGCCAGCAGCCGTGGGGACGGTGAAGGAAATGAGCAGTTCTTC. Its translation is CASSRGDGEGNEQFF.

The CDR3 reads CASSGLGGGTGDTQYF. The CDR3 DNA follows: TGTGCCAGCAGCGGGCTCGGCGGGGGGACCGGAGATACGCAGTATTTT. This chain uses TRBV5-6 with TRBJ2-3; 8 bases map to TRBD2. In germline, CDR1 is SGHDT, CDR2 YYEEEE. Losses at the gene ends were 4 bases for V and 5 bases for J; bases not matched to a gene: 12. The CDR3 spans 16 residues. The entire variable domain, with the rest obtained from reference TRBV5-6 and TRBJ2-3, is as follows: DAGVTQSPTHLIKTRGQQVTLRCSPKSGHDTVSWYQQALGQGPQFIFQYYEEEERQRGNFPDRFSGHQFPNYSSELNVNALLLGDSALYLCASSGLGGGTGDTQYFGPGTRLTVL.

The chain links TRBV27 to TRBJ1-1; possible D gene TRBD1, 5 bases. V dropped 4 bases and J dropped 3 bases, with 21 bases sitting between them. The CDR3 has 17 amino acids. Germline CDR1 MNHEY, CDR2 SMNVEV (reference sequence). In nucleotides, the CDR3 is TGTGCCAGCAGTTCTACGTATAAGGGGAAGGGCGACACTGAAGCTTTCTTT. Its protein is CASSSTYKGKGDTEAFF.

This chain connects TRBV4-1 to TRBJ2-2, with D perhaps matching TRBD2 (7 bases). V lost 5 bases, J lost 3 bases, and 19 bases lay in between. The germline V gene has CDR1 MGHRA and CDR2 YSYEKL. CDR3 length: 17 residues. This chain's CDR3 is CASSLMAGAAYTGELFF. For the CDR3, the DNA is TGCGCCAGCAGCTTGATGGCGGGGGCTGCGTACACCGGGGAGCTGTTTTTT.

The rearrangement joins TRBV14 to TRBJ2-3; no reliable D call. This CDR3 is 14 amino acids long. V lost 5 bases to trimming and J lost 4 bases, with 13 bases between them. The germline CDR1 and CDR2 sequences are SGHDN and FVKESK. The CDR3 sequence is CASSVRRSPDTQYF. The CDR3 region has the DNA TGTGCCAGCAGCGTCCGCAGGAGCCCAGATACGCAGTATTTT.

The rearrangement links TRBV6-1 to TRBJ1-2, with TRBD1 as a possible D gene (5 bases). The CDR3 covers 14 residues. CDR1 is MNHNS and CDR2 is SASEGT in the germline V gene. V lost 2 bases, J lost 8 bases, and 15 bases lay in between. The CDR3 sequence: CASSEIRGGDGYTF. In DNA form, the CDR3 reads TGTGCCAGCAGTGAAATACGGGGAGGGGACGGCTACACCTTC.

The chain combines TRBV11-3 with TRBJ1-1; no definite D call. V was shortened by 4 bases and J by 1 base, with 7 bases between the two germline ends. The germline gives CDR1 SGHNT, CDR2 YENEEA. The CDR3 covers 13 residues. The CDR3 loop reads CASSSDGNTEAFF. CDR3 sequence (DNA): TGTGCCAGCAGCTCGGACGGGAACACTGAAGCTTTCTTT.

The genes are TRBV28 and TRBJ2-3; the D gene is possibly TRBD1 (6 bases). The germline V gene has CDR1 MDHEN and CDR2 SYDVKM. This CDR3 is 14 amino acids long. Between the trimmed V and J ends, which lost 4 bases and 2 bases, there was a span of 10 bases. The CDR3 spells CASSSWTATDTQYF. The CDR3, as DNA: TGTGCCAGCAGTTCGTGGACAGCCACAGATACGCAGTATTTT.

The chain links TRBV5-6 to TRBJ2-7; 9 positions match TRBD1. The CDR3 has 15 residues. The junction had 7 bases not matched to a gene; V was cut back by 3 bases and J by 3 bases. CDR1 and CDR2 (germline): SGHDT, YYEEEE. The CDR3, as DNA: TGTGCCAGCAGCTGGGAGGGACAGGGTAACTACGAGCAGTACTTC. The encoded protein is CASSWEGQGNYEQYF.